This section outlines one T cell receptor beta chain sequence together with its context. Its recognized antigen is unknown. Per-base qualities were not stored, and no clone one base away is much larger. In total, approximately 690 healthy bone marrow donors made up the cohort. All cohort members were sampled while nominally healthy, although unrecorded immune exposures were likely present. The donor was CMV seronegative and was included in the group of over 300 seronegative cohort members. Each donor provided a peripheral blood sample, and peripheral blood mononuclear cells were used for TCR beta sequencing. The Qiagen DNeasy Blood Extraction Kit was used to extract genomic DNA from the blood cell samples. After removal of 4 bases from V and 9 bases from J, the junction retains 3 bases not matched to a gene. Spanning cysteine to phenylalanine, the CDR3 consists of 15 amino acids. Solely the CDR3 DNA is kept, with 45 bases framed from the first base. The germline V gene sets CDR1 to SGHVS and CDR2 to FQNEAQ.

This entry is derived from a study of cytomegalovirus exposure and HLA in healthy donors (dated by TCRdb to about 2017). For the study in its entirety: An earlier analysis of a few hundred of the donors reported roughly 300 Gb of sequence data and around 100 million unique TCR beta sequences obtained from about 180 million T cells. About 280 gigabases of sequencing data and tens of millions of unique TCR sequences were included in an early release covering 500 to 750 HLA-typed donors. Of the roughly 410 genotyped donors, 70% to 90% were placed in the genetic ancestry cluster associated with self-reported Caucasian donors. The study aimed to test whether signatures of past pathogen exposure could be identified by cataloging public T cell receptors. The T cell repertoires of 670 or so subjects were profiled by immunosequencing and related to cytomegalovirus serostatus. Along with the approximately 700-subject first cohort, a separate validation cohort of over a hundred different subjects was used. The study combined high-throughput TCR immunosequencing, statistical association of individual TCRs with disease status, and machine learning to predict cytomegalovirus infection status. To study patterns of TCR occurrence, a later analysis re-analyzed previously published TCR beta repertoires from 600 to 750 donors and added high-resolution HLA genotyping. In the later analysis, no new phenotypic data were used to find candidate immune exposures; instead, reliance was placed on TCR beta sequences and their occurrence across donors. An earlier analysis of around 580 of the donors used high-throughput TCR beta sequencing to judge whether each TCR beta V gene segment behaved as functional or pseudogenic. Donor age, sex, ethnicity and CMV serostatus were collected together with the repertoire data. A later genetic analysis took genome-wide SNP genotypes for about 65% of the 666 donors and used that subset as a discovery cohort. Every repertoire in the discovery cohort had been generated on one and the same sequencing platform. HLA typing covered class I and class II loci at four-digit resolution. The number of typed donors differed by locus: about 620-630 for A, B, C, DRB1 and DQB1; about 520 for DQA1; approximately 610 for DPA1; and roughly 450 for DPB1. Five DR-DQ haplotypes were treated as single units for association and clustering because of strong linkage in the cohort. Across some 400 genotyped donors of the cohort, an average of about 250,000 unique TCR beta nucleotide sequences per donor were sequenced, and about a sixth of those sequences were non-productive.

The protocol used for the library was the immunoSEQ multiplex PCR assay. For the multiplex PCR, a mixture combining 60 forward primers for TCR Vbeta segments and 13 reverse primers for TCR Jbeta segments was used. A multiplex PCR assay on genomic DNA amplified the CDR3 region of rearranged TCR beta genes. The Illumina HiSeq System was used to sequence the amplified TCR beta libraries as 87-base-pair reads. For the original study's pipeline: A later analysis counted tens of millions of unique TCR beta chains across the roughly 700 repertoires, and roughly 10 million of these chains were shared by at least two donors. Raw reads were error-corrected and collapsed into unique sequences with a nearest-neighbor algorithm that merged closely related sequences to remove PCR and sequencing errors. CDR3 sequences were aligned to IMGT reference sequences to assign V, D and J gene segments. For a sequence to be retained, a match of at least six nucleotides to both a V gene segment and a J gene segment was required. A rearrangement was called productive if the CDR3 had no stop codons and remained in frame with V and J, and every other rearrangement was called non-productive. CDR3 was defined by IMGT convention, running from the second conserved V-encoded cysteine to the conserved J-encoded phenylalanine. The earlier analysis of about 620 of the donors excluded sequences that lacked an unambiguous match to a single V gene segment. An earlier analysis of 500 to 700 of the donors classified V segments as functional when productive rearrangements were above 56.7% and as segregating when the standard deviation between donors was above 5%. A statistical classification framework was built for diagnosing cytomegalovirus status from the catalog of TCR beta chain sequences. A later analysis assigned V and J genes by comparing TCR nucleotide sequences with IMGT/GENE-DB human TR gene sequences. The TCRdist pipeline was used in a later analysis to assign CDR3 sequences and most-parsimonious VDJ recombination scenarios. In a later analysis, each TCR beta chain was defined by its CDR3 amino acid sequence together with its V-gene family, and reads lacking a unique V-gene family were excluded. A later analysis removed several hundred highly shared, low-generation-probability nucleotide sequences to deal with suspected cross-contamination and a sequencing artifact. In a later analysis, a clonal expansion index was calculated for each public chain from normalized within-repertoire ranks of inferred template counts. A later analysis computed generation probabilities with a VDJ recombination model fitted to out-of-frame rearrangements, and checked the results against IGoR. In a later analysis, hypergeometric tests were used to score TCR-TCR, TCR-HLA and TCR-CMV co-occurrence, with a repertoire-size bias correction applied to TCR pairs. To estimate false discovery rates, a later analysis permuted the HLA or CMV assignments 20 times. In a later analysis, co-occurring TCRs were grouped with DBSCAN, and TCRdist sequence similarity was added when clustering was performed within HLA-allele-positive subsets. Co-occurrence clustering excluded repertoires with fewer than 30,000 or more than 120,000 public chains, plus five with anomalous nucleotide sharing. The source is immuneACCESS, and TCRdb retained only in-frame sequences with V and J called. Part of the clones is not carried over; for the studies checked, unresolved V genes explain less than half of this, and the remainder is unexplained. V and J calls and clone size are given by that table; D and trimming were obtained from the DNA. Present in this sample are about 100,000 clones, around 85% of which were seen just once. Approximately 4% of the sample is held by the ten biggest clonotypes.

Study-wide conclusions, independent of this receptor: In a later genetic analysis, fewer N-insertions in productive TCRs were reported among donors in an Asian-associated ancestry cluster than the roughly 700-donor mean. Sequencing depth was assumed to be roughly uniform across donors in the presence/absence analyses, though that assumption may not hold. An earlier analysis of 587 of the donors showed that most TCR beta V segments appeared in productive rearrangements either about 90% or about 30% of the time, which broadly matched IMGT annotations. Correlated functional status among segregating V segments might be attributable to linkage disequilibrium, but an unknown experimental factor could not be ruled out. A further reported finding was that TCR beta sequences accurately predicted the HLA-A and HLA-B alleles for most subjects in the first cohort. Some IMGT-functional V segments, including TRBV6-2 and TRBV6-3, could not be distinguished by the 87-base-pair reads and were therefore excluded. Most TCR sequences were observed very rarely across donors, whereas some public TCRs were present in many individuals. Because counts were too low, roughly 18 rarely observed V segments, including chromosome 9 orphons, were left out of the earlier analysis of over 550 of the donors. In a later analysis, HLA-associated TCR beta chains showed more clonal expansion and lower generation probabilities than non-associated chains that were equally common. In this cohort, only TCR beta chains were sequenced, and detectable features were limited by the absence of alpha or paired-chain data. In a later genetic analysis, a missense DCLRE1C variant was associated with V-gene and J-gene trimming of TCR beta chains, and the association was replicated in an independent cohort. It was suggested by the authors that the approach could potentially be generalized to other disease states and immunological phenotypes. In a later analysis, some 18,000 TCR beta sequences were associated with specific HLA alleles at a false discovery rate of 0.05. The study listed 150 to 200 TCR beta chains as associated with cytomegalovirus. In both the original and validation cohorts, the classifier was reported to diagnose cytomegalovirus status with high specificity and sensitivity. A later analysis found that TCR association rates varied across HLA loci, with DRB1 alleles showing the most associated TCRs and HLA-C alleles the fewest. HLA typing was unavailable for some donors at each locus, so association tests used only the typed subset. According to a later analysis, parvovirus B19, influenza, CMV and Epstein-Barr virus appeared linked to several top co-occurrence clusters. Assigning TCR associations to individual alleles was difficult when HLA alleles, especially DR and DQ, strongly co-occurred. The sequencing pipeline was judged likely to have produced a cluster of highly shared sequence variants as a technical artifact. Most CMV-associated TCR beta chains appeared to be HLA-restricted in a later analysis, and the HLA associations seemed to be driven largely by CMV exposure. CMV serostatus was the only immune exposure information available for the cohort. In vitro tests confirmed that a few of the cytomegalovirus-associated TCR beta chains recognize cytomegalovirus antigens.

The receptor was isolated from a man aged 25 to 40 in good health and CMV-seronegative. Material for sequencing was PBMCs. Here the chain combines TRBV7-8 and TRBJ2-1; TRBD2 fits 16 bases in the junction. The nucleotide sequence reads as follows: TGTGCCAGCAGCTGGGGACTAGCGGGGGGGCTTGAGCAGTTCTTC. Its protein is CASSWGLAGGLEQFF.